This TCR beta chain was retrieved from a study of blood T cell repertoires in COVID-19. The overall study: Sample material is recorded as cDNA or gDNA derived from T cells, B-cell-depleted T cells, or PBMCs.

Assay: immunoSEQ multiplex PCR; the TCRdb copy retains only in-frame clones and omits some. The data contain about 250,000 clones, under 90% of them singletons. The V segment lost 6 bases and the J segment 6 bases; nucleotides outside the gene matches: 3. In germline, CDR1 is LGHDT, CDR2 YNNKEL (reference sequence). CDR3 length equals 15 residues. Participant ages covered about 18 to 95 years across 24 US areas. The sample taken for sequencing was PBMCs or T cells enriched from blood (not recorded which). V gene TRBV3-1 (or the pseudogene TRBV3-2) combines with J gene TRBJ2-2; 14 nucleotides match TRBD2. The receptor's source is a man in his forties or fifties who had recovered from COVID-19. The CDR3 nucleotides are TGTGCCAGCAGGACTAGCGGGAGGGCCGCCGGGGAGCTGTTTTTT. Translating it yields CASRTSGRAAGELFF.